This record concerns one T cell receptor (beta chain) sequence. The source of the sample is a study of blood T cell repertoires in COVID-19. Study details: Material from acute and convalescent COVID-19 was sourced from the United States, Italy and Spain. Nucleic acid was either cDNA or gDNA, and it came from T cells, B-cell-depleted T cells, or PBMCs.

While infection was still active, Seattle patients were enrolled and then followed longitudinally. Germline V gene lookup returns CDR1 SGDLS and CDR2 YYNGEE. Trimming took off 4 bases at V and 3 bases at J, with 12 bases between the two ends. The CDR3 is 14 residues long. Study processing details: Estimation of nucleated cell counts was performed using reference gene primer amplification. This table comes from immunoSEQ multiplex PCR, and its TCRdb copy is limited to in-frame clones, with some not included. V and J calls and clone size are as listed in that table; D and trimming were resolved from the DNA. The data show around 440,000 clones, about nine tenths seen once.

The receptor was derived from a woman between 50 and 59 years old with COVID-19, enrolled during active disease. The chain has TRBV9 and TRBJ2-3; D call uncertain. The material sequenced was peripheral blood. The CDR3 region is CASSQLIETDTQYF. The DNA of the CDR3 is TGTGCCAGCAGCCAATTAATAGAGACAGATACGCAGTATTTT.